Listed below are T cell receptor beta chains from one sample, sequenced in a study of shared clonotypes between healthy human individuals. Profiled with immunoSEQ multiplex PCR; TCRdb holds only in-frame clones, not every one. The sample contains about 1.5 million clones, under 99% of which appear only once. The specimen sequenced was naive CD4+ T cells sorted from blood. All receptors derive from a man younger than 40 in good health. CDR3s leave out the opening cysteine and the closing phenylalanine or tryptophan. D genes are given only for firm matches.

TRBV7-6	TRBD2	TRBJ2-7	ASSRGTSGSQSYEQY
TRBV6-1	-	TRBJ1-2	ASSGPYGYT
TRBV5-1	-	TRBJ2-1	ASSSRTNNEQF
TRBV6-5	-	TRBJ1-2	ASGVRGGYT
TRBV9	TRBD2	TRBJ2-7	ASSAGTSGLLYEQY
TRBV28	-	TRBJ1-3	ASSLFPGRYSGNTIY
TRBV5-1	TRBD2	TRBJ2-2	ASRDGTSGNTGELF
TRBV6-1	-	TRBJ2-1	ASSERGGLF
TRBV5-1	-	TRBJ2-5	ASSSGLKETQY
TRBV6-1	-	TRBJ1-2	ASSDGHYGYT
TRBV4-1	-	TRBJ2-3	ASSQGLGPDTQY
TRBV7-3	TRBD2	TRBJ2-2	ASSPPAGGPGELF
TRBV5-6	-	TRBJ1-2	ASSLRLGQGDGYT
TRBV6-1	-	TRBJ2-7	ASSEDRHMGQY
TRBV4-1	-	TRBJ2-7	ASSHPGVVPYEQY
TRBV30	TRBD2	TRBJ2-1	AWRTLAGVNEQF
TRBV5-1	TRBD2	TRBJ2-7	ASSKELAGARGEQY